This T cell receptor (beta chain) was found in a study of blood T cell repertoires in COVID-19. Across the whole study: COVID-19 samples, acute and convalescent, were from the United States, Italy and Spain. PBMCs, B-cell-depleted T cells, or T cells were the source of the cDNA or gDNA that made up the material.

CDR3 length equals 14 residues. With 5 bases removed from V and 4 bases from J, the gap between germline ends came to 13 bases. Germline lookup yields CDR1 SEHNR and CDR2 FQNEAQ (reference sequence). Original data processing: From reference gene primer amplification, estimates of nucleated cell counts were derived. The assay was immunoSEQ multiplex PCR, and TCRdb's table has in-frame clones only and misses some. V, J and clone size were drawn from that table, and D and trimming were deduced from the DNA. The data contain tens of thousands of clones, roughly 88% of them singletons. The TCR was taken from a human donor in a cohort sampled during active COVID-19. Sequenced sample: peripheral blood. The gene calls are TRBV7-9 and TRBJ2-3, with D maybe TRBD1 (5 bases). The CDR3 DNA reads TGTGCCAGCAGCGCGCAGGGCGTTGCAGATACGCAGTATTTT. This codes for CASSAQGVADTQYF.